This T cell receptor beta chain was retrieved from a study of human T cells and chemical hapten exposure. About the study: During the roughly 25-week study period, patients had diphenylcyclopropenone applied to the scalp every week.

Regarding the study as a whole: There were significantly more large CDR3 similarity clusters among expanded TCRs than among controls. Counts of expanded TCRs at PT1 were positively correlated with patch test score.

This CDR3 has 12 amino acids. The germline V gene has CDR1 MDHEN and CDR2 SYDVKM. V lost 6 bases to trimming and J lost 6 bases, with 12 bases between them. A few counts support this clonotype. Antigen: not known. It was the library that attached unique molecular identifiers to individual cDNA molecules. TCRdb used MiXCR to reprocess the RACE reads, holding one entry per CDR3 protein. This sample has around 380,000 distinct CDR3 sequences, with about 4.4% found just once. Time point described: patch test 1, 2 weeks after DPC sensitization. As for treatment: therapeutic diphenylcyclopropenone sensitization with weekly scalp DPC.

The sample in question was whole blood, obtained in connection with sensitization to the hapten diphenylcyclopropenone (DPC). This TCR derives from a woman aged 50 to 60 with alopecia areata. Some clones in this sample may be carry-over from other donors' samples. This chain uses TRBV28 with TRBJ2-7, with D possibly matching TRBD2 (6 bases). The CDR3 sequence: CASSRGSAEQYF. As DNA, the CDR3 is TGTGCCAGCAGCCGGGGGAGCGCCGAGCAGTACTTC.